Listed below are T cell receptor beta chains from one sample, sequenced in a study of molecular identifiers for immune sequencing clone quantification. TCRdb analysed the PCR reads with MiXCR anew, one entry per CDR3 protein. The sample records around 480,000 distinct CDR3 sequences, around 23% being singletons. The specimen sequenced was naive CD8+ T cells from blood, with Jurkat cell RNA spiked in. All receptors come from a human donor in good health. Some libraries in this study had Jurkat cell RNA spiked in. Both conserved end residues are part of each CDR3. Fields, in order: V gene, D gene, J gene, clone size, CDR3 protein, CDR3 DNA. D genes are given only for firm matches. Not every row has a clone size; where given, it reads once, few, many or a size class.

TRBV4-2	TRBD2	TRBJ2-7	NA	CASSHHRTSGRNEQYF	TGTGCCAGCAGCCACCACCGGACTAGCGGGAGAAACGAGCAGTACTTC
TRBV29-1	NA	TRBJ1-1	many	CSVVGETTEAFF	TGCAGCGTTGTAGGGGAGACCACTGAAGCTTTCTTT
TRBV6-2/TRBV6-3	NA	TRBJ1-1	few	CASSYSRQGMNTEAFF	TGTGCCAGCAGTTACTCGCGGCAGGGGATGAACACTGAAGCTTTCTTT
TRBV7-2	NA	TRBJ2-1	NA	CASSSDGFYNEQFF	TGTGCCAGCAGCTCCGACGGATTTTACAATGAGCAGTTCTTC
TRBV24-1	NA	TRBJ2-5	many	CATRGRRDETQYF	TGTGCCACCAGGGGACGGCGGGATGAGACCCAGTACTTC
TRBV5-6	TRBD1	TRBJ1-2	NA	CASSLERTGLYGYTF	TGTGCCAGCAGCTTGGAGCGGACAGGCCTCTATGGCTACACCTTC
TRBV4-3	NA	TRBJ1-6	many	CASSQAVSSYNSPLHF	TGCGCCAGCAGCCAAGCTGTTAGCTCCTATAATTCACCCCTCCACTTT
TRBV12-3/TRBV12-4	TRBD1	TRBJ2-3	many	CASSPTGARTDTQYF	TGTGCCAGCAGTCCTACAGGGGCGCGCACAGATACGCAGTATTTT
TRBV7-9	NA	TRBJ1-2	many	CASSLAGGAGYTF	TGTGCCAGCAGCTTAGCAGGGGGGGCAGGCTACACCTTC
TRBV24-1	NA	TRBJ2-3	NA	CATSDSYGFTDTQYF	TGTGCCACCAGTGATTCCTACGGGTTTACAGATACGCAGTATTTT
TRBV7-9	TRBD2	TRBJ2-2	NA	CACSPRTSGTGELFF	TGTGCCTGCAGCCCTCGGACTAGCGGGACCGGGGAGCTGTTTTTT
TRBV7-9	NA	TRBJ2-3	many	CASEPFNTDTQYF	TGTGCCAGCGAACCATTTAACACAGATACGCAGTATTTT
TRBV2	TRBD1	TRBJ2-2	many	CASSGGTEFNTGELFF	TGTGCCAGCAGTGGAGGGACAGAGTTTAACACCGGGGAGCTGTTTTTT
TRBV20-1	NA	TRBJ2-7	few	CSARDRAETVAGEQYF	TGCAGTGCTAGAGATAGGGCCGAAACAGTAGCTGGCGAGCAGTACTTC
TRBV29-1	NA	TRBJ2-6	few	CSVEGEFGANVLTF	TGCAGCGTTGAAGGTGAATTCGGGGCCAACGTCCTGACTTTC
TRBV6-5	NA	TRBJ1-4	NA	CASSPTGGNKKLFF	TGTGCCAGCAGTCCGACAGGAGGAAATAAAAAACTGTTTTTT
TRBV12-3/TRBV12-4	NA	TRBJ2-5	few	CASHPGVRQETQYF	TGTGCCAGTCACCCGGGGGTTCGACAAGAGACCCAGTACTTC
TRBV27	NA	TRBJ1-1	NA	CASSYMADGEAFF	TGTGCCAGCAGTTACATGGCGGACGGCGAAGCTTTCTTT
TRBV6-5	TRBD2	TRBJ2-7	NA	CASRATRDYSLEQHF	TGTGCCAGCAGAGCTACCCGGGACTACTCTCTCGAGCAGCACTTC
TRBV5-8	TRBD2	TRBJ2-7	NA	CASSPAGVAGVYEQYF	TGTGCCAGCAGCCCCGCCGGGGTAGCGGGAGTGTACGAGCAGTACTTC
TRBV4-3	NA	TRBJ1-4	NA	CANSQDVGMGNEKLFF	TGCGCCAACAGCCAAGATGTGGGGATGGGTAATGAAAAACTGTTTTTT
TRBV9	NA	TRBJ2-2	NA	CASSLRVSYTGELFF	TGTGCCAGCAGCTTGAGGGTCAGTTACACCGGGGAGCTGTTTTTT
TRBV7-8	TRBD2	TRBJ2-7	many	CASSLAAGGLYEQYF	TGTGCCAGCAGCTTAGCTGCGGGGGGTTTGTACGAGCAGTACTTC
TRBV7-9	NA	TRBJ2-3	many	CASSPSADTQYF	TGTGCCAGCAGCCCCTCTGCGGATACGCAGTATTTT
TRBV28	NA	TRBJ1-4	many	CASSFTVAEKLFF	TGTGCCAGCAGTTTCACAGTGGCTGAAAAACTGTTTTTT
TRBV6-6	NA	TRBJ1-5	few	CASKEVRGPVQPQHF	TGTGCCAGCAAGGAGGTCAGGGGCCCGGTTCAGCCCCAGCATTTT
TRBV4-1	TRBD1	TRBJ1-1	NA	CASRGPGGSEAFF	TGCGCCAGCAGAGGTCCAGGGGGCAGTGAAGCTTTCTTT
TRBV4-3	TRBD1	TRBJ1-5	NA	CASSQDRTGSQPQHF	TGCGCCAGCAGCCAAGATAGGACAGGGAGTCAGCCCCAGCATTTT
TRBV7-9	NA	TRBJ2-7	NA	CAGRLGHEQYF	TGTGCCGGCCGCTTAGGTCACGAGCAGTACTTC
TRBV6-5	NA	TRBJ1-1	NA	CASSYSTGLVTEAFF	TGTGCCAGCAGTTACTCGACAGGTTTGGTCACTGAAGCTTTCTTT
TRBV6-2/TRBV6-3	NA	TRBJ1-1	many	CASSQGQEAFF	TGTGCCAGCAGTCAAGGTCAGGAAGCTTTCTTT
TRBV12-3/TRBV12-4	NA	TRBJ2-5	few	CASSVRTVQETQYF	TGTGCCAGCAGTGTAAGGACAGTCCAAGAGACCCAGTACTTC
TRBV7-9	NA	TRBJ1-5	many	CASSKQGGPQHF	TGTGCCAGCAGCAAGCAGGGCGGTCCCCAGCATTTT
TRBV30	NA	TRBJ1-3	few	CAWSVRGQRIYSGNTIYF	TGTGCCTGGAGTGTACGCGGACAGAGGATATACTCTGGAAACACCATATATTTT
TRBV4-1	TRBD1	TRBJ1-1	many	CASSQVPGGVLGTEAFF	TGCGCCAGCAGCCAAGTTCCAGGGGGCGTTTTAGGGACTGAAGCTTTCTTT
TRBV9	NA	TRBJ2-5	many	CASSPAWGTGAQYF	TGTGCCAGCAGCCCAGCATGGGGGACCGGGGCCCAGTACTTC
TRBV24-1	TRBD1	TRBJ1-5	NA	CATSARTGGNQPQHF	TGTGCCACCAGTGCCCGGACAGGGGGCAATCAGCCCCAGCATTTT
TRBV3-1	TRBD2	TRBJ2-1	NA	CASSQEASGGLREQFF	TGTGCCAGCAGCCAAGAGGCTAGCGGGGGACTTCGTGAGCAGTTCTTC
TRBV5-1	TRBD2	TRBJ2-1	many	CASSSFSGVFGDEQFF	TGCGCCAGCAGCTCCTTTAGCGGGGTATTTGGCGATGAGCAGTTCTTC
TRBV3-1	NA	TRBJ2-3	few	CASSQDLGGAPTDTQYF	TGTGCCAGCAGCCAAGATCTAGGAGGTGCGCCCACAGATACGCAGTATTTT
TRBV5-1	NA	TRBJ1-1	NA	CASSLGRTVPEAFF	TGCGCCAGCAGCTTAGGGCGGACCGTTCCTGAAGCTTTCTTT